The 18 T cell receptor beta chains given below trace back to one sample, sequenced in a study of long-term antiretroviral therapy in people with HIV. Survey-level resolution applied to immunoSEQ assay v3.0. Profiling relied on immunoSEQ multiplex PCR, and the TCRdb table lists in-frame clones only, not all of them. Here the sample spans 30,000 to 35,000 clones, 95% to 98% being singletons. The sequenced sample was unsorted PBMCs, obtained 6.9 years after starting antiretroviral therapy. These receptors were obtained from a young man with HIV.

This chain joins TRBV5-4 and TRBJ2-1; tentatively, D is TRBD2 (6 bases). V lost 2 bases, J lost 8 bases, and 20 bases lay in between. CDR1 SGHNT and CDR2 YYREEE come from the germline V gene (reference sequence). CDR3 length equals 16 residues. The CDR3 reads CASSFASGTPRHEQFF. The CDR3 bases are TGTGCCAGCAGCTTTGCTTCCGGGACTCCACGCCATGAGCAGTTCTTC.

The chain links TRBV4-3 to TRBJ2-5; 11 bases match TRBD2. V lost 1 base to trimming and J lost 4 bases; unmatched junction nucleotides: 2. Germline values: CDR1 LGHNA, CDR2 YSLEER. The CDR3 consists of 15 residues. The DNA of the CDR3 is TGCGCCAGCAGCCAAGGGGGGACTAGCGGAGAGACCCAGTACTTC. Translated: CASSQGGTSGETQYF.

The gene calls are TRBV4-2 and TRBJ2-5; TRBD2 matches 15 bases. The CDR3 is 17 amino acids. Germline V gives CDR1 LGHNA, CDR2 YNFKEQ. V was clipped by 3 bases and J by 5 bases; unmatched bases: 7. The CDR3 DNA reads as TGTGCCAGCAGCCAGGGACTAGCGGGAGGTTATGAGGAGACCCAGTACTTC. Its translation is CASSQGLAGGYEETQYF.

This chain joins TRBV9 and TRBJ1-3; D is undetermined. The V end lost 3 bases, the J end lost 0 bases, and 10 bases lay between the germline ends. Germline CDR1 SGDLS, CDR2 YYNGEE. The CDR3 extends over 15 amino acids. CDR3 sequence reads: CASSDRGSSGNTIYF. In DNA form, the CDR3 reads TGTGCCAGCAGCGATAGAGGGAGCTCTGGAAACACCATATATTTT.

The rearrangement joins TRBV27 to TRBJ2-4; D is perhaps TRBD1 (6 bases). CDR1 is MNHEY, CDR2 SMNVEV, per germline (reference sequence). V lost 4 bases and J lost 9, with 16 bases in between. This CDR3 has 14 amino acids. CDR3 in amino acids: CASSYGTPLGIQYF. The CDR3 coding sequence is TGTGCCAGCAGTTACGGGACACCCCTGGGCATTCAGTACTTC.

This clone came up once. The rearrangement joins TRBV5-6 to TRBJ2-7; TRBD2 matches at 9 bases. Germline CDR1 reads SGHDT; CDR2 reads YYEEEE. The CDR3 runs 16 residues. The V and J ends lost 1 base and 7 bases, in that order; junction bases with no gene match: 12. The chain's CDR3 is CASSLRAGLASMEQYF. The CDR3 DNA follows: TGTGCCAGCAGCTTGAGGGCGGGACTAGCTTCCATGGAGCAGTACTTC.

The CDR3 nucleotides read TGCGCCAGCAGCCAAGCGGGAGGCCCCGTCAGCCGCCGCGGCTACACCTTC. Amino acids: CASSQAGGPVSRRGYTF. V gene TRBV4-3 combines with J gene TRBJ1-2; D call uncertain. V was clipped by 1 base and J by 8 bases, with 23 bases between them. The length of the CDR3 is 17 residues. The germline V gene has CDR1 LGHNA and CDR2 YSLEER.

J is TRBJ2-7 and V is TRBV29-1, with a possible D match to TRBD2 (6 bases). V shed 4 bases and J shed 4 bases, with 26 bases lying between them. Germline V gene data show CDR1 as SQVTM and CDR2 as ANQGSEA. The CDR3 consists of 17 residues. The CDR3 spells CSVGLIGGEVLLYEQYF. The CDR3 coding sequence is TGCAGCGTTGGTTTGATCGGGGGTGAAGTCCTCCTATACGAGCAGTACTTC.

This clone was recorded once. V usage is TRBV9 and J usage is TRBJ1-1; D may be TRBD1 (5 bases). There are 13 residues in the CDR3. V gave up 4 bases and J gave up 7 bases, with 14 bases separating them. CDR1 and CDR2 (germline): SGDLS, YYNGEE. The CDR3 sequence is CASSLGRKDEAFF. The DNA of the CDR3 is TGTGCCAGCAGCCTGGGACGGAAGGATGAAGCTTTCTTT.

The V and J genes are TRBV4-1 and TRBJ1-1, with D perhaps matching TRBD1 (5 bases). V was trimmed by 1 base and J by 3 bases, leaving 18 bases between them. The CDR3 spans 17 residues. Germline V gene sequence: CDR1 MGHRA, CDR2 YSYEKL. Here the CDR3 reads CASSQGRGLQGHTEAFF. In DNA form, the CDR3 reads TGCGCCAGCAGCCAAGGGAGGGGCCTGCAGGGCCACACTGAAGCTTTCTTT.

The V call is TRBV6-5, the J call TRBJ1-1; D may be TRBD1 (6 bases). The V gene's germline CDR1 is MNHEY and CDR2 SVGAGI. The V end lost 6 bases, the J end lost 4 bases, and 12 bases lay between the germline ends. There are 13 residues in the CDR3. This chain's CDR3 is CASRQLGGTEAFF. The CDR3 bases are TGTGCCAGCAGGCAATTAGGGGGCACTGAAGCTTTCTTT.

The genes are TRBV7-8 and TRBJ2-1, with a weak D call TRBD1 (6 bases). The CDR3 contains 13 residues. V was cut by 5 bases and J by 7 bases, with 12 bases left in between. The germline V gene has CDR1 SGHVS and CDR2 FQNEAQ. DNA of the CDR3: TGTGCCAGCAGCCAGGGGACCGAGAATGAGCAGTTCTTC. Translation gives CASSQGTENEQFF.

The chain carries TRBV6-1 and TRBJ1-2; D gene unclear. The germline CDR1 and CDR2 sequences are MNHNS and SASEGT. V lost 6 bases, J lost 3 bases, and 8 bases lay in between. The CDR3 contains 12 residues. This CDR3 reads CASRMGDYGYTF. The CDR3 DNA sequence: TGTGCCAGCAGGATGGGAGACTATGGCTACACCTTC.

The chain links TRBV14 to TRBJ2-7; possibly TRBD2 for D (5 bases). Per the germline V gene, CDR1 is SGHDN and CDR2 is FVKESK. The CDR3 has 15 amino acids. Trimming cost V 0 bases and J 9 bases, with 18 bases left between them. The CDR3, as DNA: TGTGCCAGCAGCCAAGATTCGGGGTTGTCGGAGAGGCAGTACTTC. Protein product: CASSQDSGLSERQYF.

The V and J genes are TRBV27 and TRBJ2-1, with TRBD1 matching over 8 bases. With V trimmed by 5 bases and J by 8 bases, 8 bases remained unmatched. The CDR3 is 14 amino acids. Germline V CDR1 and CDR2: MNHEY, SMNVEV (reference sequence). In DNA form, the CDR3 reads TGTGCCAGCAGTCCACAGGGGGTCGTTGATGAGCAGTTCTTC. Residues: CASSPQGVVDEQFF.

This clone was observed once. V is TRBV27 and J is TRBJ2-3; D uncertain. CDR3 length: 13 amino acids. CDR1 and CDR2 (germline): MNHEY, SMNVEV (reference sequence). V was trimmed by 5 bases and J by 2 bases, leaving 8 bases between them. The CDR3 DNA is TGTGCCAGCAGTGTGGGGAACACAGATACGCAGTATTTT. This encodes CASSVGNTDTQYF.

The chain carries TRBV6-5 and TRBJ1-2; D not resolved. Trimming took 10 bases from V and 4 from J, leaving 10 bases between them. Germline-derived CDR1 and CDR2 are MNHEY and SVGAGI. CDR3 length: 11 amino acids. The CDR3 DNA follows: TGTGCCACCCGGACGGTCTATGGCTACACCTTC. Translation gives CATRTVYGYTF.

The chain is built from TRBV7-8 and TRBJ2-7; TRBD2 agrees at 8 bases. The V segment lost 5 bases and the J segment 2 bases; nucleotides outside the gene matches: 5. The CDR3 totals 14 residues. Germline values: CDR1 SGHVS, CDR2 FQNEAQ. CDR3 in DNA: TGTGCCAGCAGCGCACTAGCGGTTCCCTACGAGCAGTACTTC. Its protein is CASSALAVPYEQYF. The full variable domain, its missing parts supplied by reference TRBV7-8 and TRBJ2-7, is GAGVSQSPRYKVAKRGQDVALRCDPISGHVSLFWYQQALGQGPEFLTYFQNEAQLDKSGLPSDRFFAERPEGSVSTLKIQRTQQEDSAVYLCASSALAVPYEQYFGPGTRLTVT.